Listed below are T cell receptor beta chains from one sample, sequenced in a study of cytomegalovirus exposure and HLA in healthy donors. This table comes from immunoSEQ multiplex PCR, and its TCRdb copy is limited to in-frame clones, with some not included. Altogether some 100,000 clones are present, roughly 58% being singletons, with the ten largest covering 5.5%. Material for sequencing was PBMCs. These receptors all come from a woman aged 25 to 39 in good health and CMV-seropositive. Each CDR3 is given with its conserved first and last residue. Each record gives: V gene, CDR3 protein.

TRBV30 CASSLLSSSYNEQFF
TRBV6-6 CASSYSTGRTEAFF
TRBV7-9 CASSSGVRIAEKETQYF
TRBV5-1 CASSLAGGSGDTQYF
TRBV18 CASSAIGTGGISMNQPQHF
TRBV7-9 CASSLVRSGGTAYNEQFF
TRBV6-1 CASSERGLSTEAFF
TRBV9 CASSVGSGKYTDTQYF
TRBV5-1 CASSLELGTDTQYF
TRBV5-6 CASSLGLAGVTGELFF
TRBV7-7 CASSRTVDSYNEQFF
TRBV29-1 CSGIRLAGGTYNEQFF
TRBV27 CASSIFAGLAGMGEQFF
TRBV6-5 CASSYSASGIQETQYF
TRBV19 CASSMNREAFF
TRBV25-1 CASRQAGGLYNEQFF
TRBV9 CASSVVGTEETQYF
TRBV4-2 CASAGTGYSYEQYF
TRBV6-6 CASSYLGGSGELFF
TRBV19 CASSIRAGSNQPQHF
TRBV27 CASSPGIRVDEQYF
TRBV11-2 CASSYYRGPETEAFF
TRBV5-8 CASSSTALGWDTEAFF
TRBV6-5 CASSYSRGHHTEAFF